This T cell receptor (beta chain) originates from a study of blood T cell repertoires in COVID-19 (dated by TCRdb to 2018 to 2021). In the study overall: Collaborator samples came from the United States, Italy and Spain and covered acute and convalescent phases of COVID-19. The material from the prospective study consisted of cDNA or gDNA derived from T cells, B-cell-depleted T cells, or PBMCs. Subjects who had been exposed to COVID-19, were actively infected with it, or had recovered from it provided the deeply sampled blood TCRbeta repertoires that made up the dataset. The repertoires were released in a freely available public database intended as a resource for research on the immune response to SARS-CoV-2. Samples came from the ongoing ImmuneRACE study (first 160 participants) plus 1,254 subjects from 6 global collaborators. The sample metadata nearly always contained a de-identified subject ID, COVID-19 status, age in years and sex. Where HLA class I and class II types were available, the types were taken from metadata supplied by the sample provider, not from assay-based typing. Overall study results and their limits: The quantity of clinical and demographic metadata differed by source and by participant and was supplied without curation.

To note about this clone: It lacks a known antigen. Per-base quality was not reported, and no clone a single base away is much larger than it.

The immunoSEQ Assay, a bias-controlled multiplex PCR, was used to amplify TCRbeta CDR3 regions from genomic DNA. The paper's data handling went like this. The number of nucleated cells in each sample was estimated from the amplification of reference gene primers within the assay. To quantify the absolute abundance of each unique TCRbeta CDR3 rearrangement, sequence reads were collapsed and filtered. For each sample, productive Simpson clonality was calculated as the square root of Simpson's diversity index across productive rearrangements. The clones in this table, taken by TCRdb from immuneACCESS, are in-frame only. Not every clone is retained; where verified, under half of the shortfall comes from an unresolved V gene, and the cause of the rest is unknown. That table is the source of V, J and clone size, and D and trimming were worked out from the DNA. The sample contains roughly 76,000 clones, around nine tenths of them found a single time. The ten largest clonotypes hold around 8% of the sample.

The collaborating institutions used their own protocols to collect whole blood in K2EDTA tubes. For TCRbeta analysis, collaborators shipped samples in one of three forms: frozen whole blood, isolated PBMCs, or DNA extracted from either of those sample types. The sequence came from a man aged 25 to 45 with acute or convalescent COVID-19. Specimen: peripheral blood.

The nucleotide sequence reads as follows: TGCGCCAGCAGCCGCACTAGCGGGAGTGGTACCGGGGAGCTGTTTTTT. It translates as CASSRTSGSGTGELFF. The chain is made from TRBV5-1 and TRBJ2-2, and 11 bases in between align with TRBD2. Trimmed from V: 4 bases; trimmed from J: 5 bases; junction bases lacking a gene match: 7. From the germline V gene, CDR1 is SGHRS and CDR2 is YFSETQ. Spanning cysteine to phenylalanine, the CDR3 consists of 16 amino acids. Of all the DNA, just the CDR3 is kept, 48 bases in frame from base 1.